Below are 28 T cell receptor beta chains sequenced from a single sample in a study of tumor-infiltrating lymphocytes in glioblastoma multiforme (dated by TCRdb to the late 2010s). Instrument on record: Illumina HiSeq 2500. A modified ARM-PCR protocol with multiple V-beta primers and a C-beta primer was used to build TCRB libraries from RNA via three nested multiplex PCR rounds. The raw public data were reprocessed by TCRdb itself: fastp quality trimming at Q25, MiXCR clonotype calling, in-frame beta chains only. Rows matching on CDR3 protein sequence are summarized as one entry with the most common DNA and genes. A total of 8,500 to 10,000 distinct CDR3 sequences appear in this sample, about 67% of them only once. The top ten clones comprise around 55% of the sample. The sample comprised brain tumor tissue. The receptors shown here come from a male donor with glioblastoma.

The chain combines TRBV29-1 with TRBJ2-2; TRBD2 matches at 11 bases. Germline CDR1 reads SQVTM; CDR2 reads ANQGSEA. This CDR3 spans 15 amino acids. The CDR3 reads CNVTGTSGFSGEPFF. In DNA, the CDR3 is TGCAACGTGACCGGGACTAGCGGATTTAGCGGGGAGCCTTTTTTT.

For this clonotype: The junction does not match germline at one end; this may be a read error. The chain recombines TRBV25-1 with TRBJ2-6, with a possible D match to TRBD1 (6 bases). The CDR3 has 18 residues. In germline, CDR1 is MGHDK, CDR2 SYGVNS. The CDR3, as DNA: TGTGCCAGCAGTGCATATAGGACAGATCACTCTGGGACCAACGTCCTGACTTTC. This sequence encodes CASSAYRTDHSGTNVLTF.

For this clonotype: No conserved phenylalanine or tryptophan is present at the end of the CDR3, so a read error is the likely explanation. The chain has TRBV4-1 and TRBJ2-7; tentatively, D is TRBD1 or TRBD2 (6 bases each). CDR1 and CDR2 (germline): MGHRA, YSYEKL. The CDR3 has 12 residues. CDR3 DNA sequence: TGCGTCAGCAGCCAAGGGGGGTACGAGCAGTACTTA. Translation gives CVSSQGGYEQYL.

This chain links TRBV6-6 with TRBJ2-7; 11 bases match TRBD2. Germline CDR1 MNHNY, CDR2 SVGAGI (reference sequence). The CDR3 sequence is 16 residues long. V dropped 5 bases and J dropped 1; count of bases not matched to a gene: 7. CDR3 protein: CASSLSGTSGSYEQYF. CDR3 nucleotides: TGTGCCAGCAGTCTATCCGGGACTAGCGGATCCTACGAGCAGTACTTC.

The V call is TRBV20-1, the J call TRBJ2-4, with 10 bases fitting TRBD1. This CDR3 comprises 19 residues. V lost 0 bases, J lost 11 bases, and 22 bases stayed unmatched. Germline V gene sequence: CDR1 DFQATT, CDR2 SNEGSKA (reference sequence). The CDR3 protein is CSARDPDRGIRKAQSVQYF. The CDR3 coding sequence is TGCAGTGCTAGAGACCCGGACAGGGGGATTCGGAAAGCCCAAAGCGTTCAGTACTTC.

The rearrangement uses TRBV12-3 or TRBV12-4 and TRBJ2-5; a weak D match, TRBD2 (6 bases). V was clipped by 7 bases and J by 3 bases, with 18 bases between them. CDR3 length: 15 residues. The CDR3 loop is CASTVVGLEEETQYF. The DNA for the CDR3 is TGTGCCAGCACCGTTGTGGGACTCGAGGAAGAGACCCAGTACTTC.

V and J are TRBV11-3 and TRBJ2-7; 7 nucleotides match TRBD1. Looked up from germline, CDR1 is SGHNT and CDR2 is YENEEA. After removal of 4 bases from V and 3 bases from J, the junction contained 3 bases not matched to a gene. The CDR3 totals 13 residues. DNA of the CDR3: TGTGCCAGCAGCTATGGGACAGACTACGAGCAGTACTTC. This codes for CASSYGTDYEQYF.

Remarks on this clonotype: The CDR3 ends on some other residue instead of the conserved phenylalanine or tryptophan, so this is likely a read error. The V gene is TRBV20-1, the J gene TRBJ1-4; D remains unclear. Germline V lookup: CDR1 DFQATT, CDR2 SNEGSKA (reference sequence). Between the trimmed V and J ends, which lost 1 base and 7 bases, there was a span of 13 bases. This CDR3 spans 14 amino acids. CDR3 DNA: TGCAGTGCTAGAGTACCCATCATGGGTGAAAAACTGTTTTCT. Translating gives CSARVPIMGEKLFS.

This sequence joins TRBV11-1 and TRBJ2-3; 8 bases are shared with TRBD2. The CDR3 consists of 17 residues. CDR1 and CDR2 from the germline V gene are SGHAT and FQDESV (reference sequence). The J segment lost 4 bases and the V segment lost 5 bases, leaving 14 bases of the junction unmatched. CDR3: CASSPGTRRSASDTQYF. DNA for the CDR3: TGTGCCAGCAGCCCCGGGACTAGAAGGTCCGCATCAGATACGCAGTATTTT.

This chain uses TRBV11-2 with TRBJ2-1; maybe TRBD1 (5 bases). Trimming took 0 bases from V and 7 from J, leaving 7 bases between them. Germline V gene data show CDR1 as SGHAT and CDR2 as FQNNGV. CDR3 size: 13 residues. The CDR3 spells CASSLEAGNEQFF. CDR3 in DNA: TGTGCCAGCAGCTTAGAGGCAGGGAATGAGCAGTTCTTC.

This clonotype was counted a single time. The chain employs TRBV11-2 and TRBJ1-1; D is perhaps TRBD1 (6 bases). Per germline, CDR1 SGHAT and CDR2 FQNNGV. The CDR3 covers 16 residues. V lost 2 bases and J lost 4, with 17 bases in between. The CDR3 sequence: CASSLNPLGGRTEAFF. Written as DNA, the CDR3 is TGTGCCAGCAGCTTAAACCCCCTGGGGGGCCGCACTGAAGCTTTCTTT.

Comment on this clonotype: Lacking the conserved final phenylalanine or tryptophan, this CDR3 likely reflects a read error. V and J are TRBV11-2 and TRBJ2-1; a possible D gene is TRBD2 (5 bases). This CDR3 region has 17 residues. Germline V gives CDR1 SGHAT, CDR2 FQNNGV. The CDR3 sequence is CASNLAVREPSRNEQFL. As DNA, the CDR3 is TGTGCCAGCAACTTAGCAGTAAGGGAGCCTTCGCGCAATGAGCAGTTCCTC.

A few counts support this clonotype. The chain carries TRBV2 and TRBJ2-7; 12 nucleotides line up with TRBD1. J was trimmed by 7 bases and V by 3 bases; bases with no gene match: 16. This CDR3 has 18 residues. Germline assignment: CDR1 SNHLY and CDR2 FYNNEI. Here the CDR3 DNA reads TGTGCCAGCAGTGAGTCCGGGACAGGGGGCTCACTAAGGAGAGAGCAGTACTTC. Its translation: CASSESGTGGSLRREQYF. Looking up the rest from reference TRBV2 and TRBJ2-7 gives the full variable domain: EPEVTQTPSHQVTQMGQEVILRCVPISNHLYFYWYRQILGQKVEFLVSFYNNEISEKSEIFDDQFSVERPDGSNFTLKIRSTKLEDSAMYFCASSESGTGGSLRREQYFGPGTRLTVT.

This clonotype was detected a few times. This chain connects TRBV7-2 to TRBJ2-3, with no clear D. With 1 base removed from V and 4 bases from J, the gap between germline ends came to 12 bases. The CDR3 consists of 15 residues. Germline CDR1 and CDR2: SGHTA and FQGNSA. This CDR3 is CASSLDYLSSDTQYF. For the CDR3, the DNA is TGTGCCAGCAGCTTAGACTACCTTAGCTCAGATACGCAGTATTTT.

This clonotype came up once. J is TRBJ1-1 and V is TRBV10-2; D is unclear. This CDR3 has 16 amino acids. Trimming removed 4 bases at V and 1 base at J, with 16 bases between. Per germline, CDR1 WSHSY and CDR2 SAAADI. The chain's CDR3 is CASSAIQPVRNTEAFF. For the CDR3, the DNA is TGCGCCAGCAGTGCCATACAGCCCGTTCGGAACACTGAAGCTTTCTTT.

As to this clonotype: This may stem from a read error, because a much larger clone lies one nucleotide away. The CDR3 loop is CASSLDYKETQYF. The CDR3 DNA sequence: TGTGCCAGCAGCTTGGACTACAAGGAGACCCAGTACTTC. The chain links TRBV7-9 to TRBJ2-5; a weak D match, TRBD2 (6 bases). CDR3 length: 13 amino acids. CDR1 is SEHNR, CDR2 FQNEAQ, per germline (reference sequence). Deletions cut 3 bases from V and 5 bases from J, with 10 bases between.

The V gene is TRBV11-3, the J gene TRBJ2-3; no firm D call. Germline V gives CDR1 SGHNT, CDR2 YENEEA. CDR3 length: 14 residues. The V end was cut by 0 bases, the J end by 1 base, with 5 bases between. CDR3 nucleotide sequence: TGTGCCAGCAGCTTAGATACTGGCACAGATACGCAGTATTTT. Translated: CASSLDTGTDTQYF.

V usage is TRBV11-2 and J usage is TRBJ1-3; D uncertain. This CDR3 is built from 16 residues. V lost 4 bases, J lost 0 bases, and 13 bases lay in between. CDR1 and CDR2 (germline): SGHAT, FQNNGV. Written as DNA, the CDR3 is TGTGCCAGCAGCTCGCATGGCCCCTCCTCTGGAAACACCATATATTTT. This sequence encodes CASSSHGPSSGNTIYF.

With respect to this clonotype: One junction end disagrees with the germline gene, perhaps due to a read error. DNA of the CDR3: TGCGATGCTAGTCGACCGGGACTAGCGGGAATGAATGAGCAGCTCTTC. Residues: CDASRPGLAGMNEQLF. J is TRBJ2-1 and V is TRBV20-1; 13 nucleotides line up with TRBD2. The CDR3 spans 16 residues. Germline CDR1 and CDR2: DFQATT and SNEGSKA (reference sequence).

As for this clonotype: One base away lies a much larger clone, so this may be a sequencing read error. Without the conserved terminal phenylalanine or tryptophan, this CDR3 likely stems from a read error. CDR3 sequence: CARSRDNSPLHL. The CDR3 DNA sequence: TGTGCCAGGAGCAGAGATAATTCACCCCTCCACTTA. This chain uses TRBV30 with TRBJ1-6; D ambiguous. The CDR3 consists of 12 residues. The germline CDR1 and CDR2 sequences are GTSNPN and SVGIG (reference sequence).

Only a few counts were recorded for this clonotype. V usage is TRBV11-2 and J usage is TRBJ2-7; a weak D match, TRBD2 (6 bases). Trimming pared 5 bases from V and 2 bases from J, leaving 13 bases between. Germline CDR1 is SGHAT and CDR2 is FQNNGV. The CDR3 has 14 amino acids. CDR3 in amino acids: CASSPPGEPYEQYF. Written as DNA, the CDR3 is TGTGCCAGCAGCCCGCCGGGAGAGCCCTACGAGCAGTACTTC.

This clonotype was observed once. A single base separates this from a much larger clone, so it may be a read error. The gene calls are TRBV20-1 and TRBJ2-3, with D perhaps matching TRBD2 (6 bases). From germline, CDR1 is DFQATT and CDR2 SNEGSKA (reference sequence). The CDR3 totals 15 residues. CDR3 nucleotide sequence: TGCGGTGCTAGACGGGACTCCACGCCCGCAGATACGCAGTATTTT. It encodes CGARRDSTPADTQYF.

With regard to this clonotype: At one boundary the junction diverges from the germline segment, which might be a read error. The chain is built from TRBV10-1 and TRBJ2-3; tentatively, D is TRBD2 (6 bases). Germline loops: CDR1 WNHNN, CDR2 SYGVQD (reference sequence). CDR3 length: 14 amino acids. Here the CDR3 DNA reads TGCGCCAGCAGTGGGGAGCGGGTCACAGGTACGCAGTATTTT. It translates to CASSGERVTGTQYF.

CDR3 sequence (DNA): TGCATCTTTGATGAGCACAGCCGCCACCAAGAGACCCAGTACTTC. Protein sequence: CIFDEHSRHQETQYF. The chain recombines TRBV29-1 with TRBJ2-5; D is unclear. This CDR3 comprises 15 residues. CDR1 SQVTM and CDR2 ANQGSEA come from the germline V gene.

The genes are TRBV10-2 and TRBJ2-3; weak D call: TRBD1 (6 bases). CDR1 is WSHSY and CDR2 is SAAADI in the germline V gene. The CDR3 has 14 residues. The V and J ends lost 9 bases and 4 bases respectively, with 17 bases between them. For the CDR3, the DNA is TGCGCCAGTGAGGCAGGGGCCGGGGCAGATACGCAGTATTTT. This sequence encodes CASEAGAGADTQYF.

This clonotype was observed once. An end of the junction differs from the germline gene, which may be a read error. The chain has TRBV10-3 and TRBJ2-6; possibly TRBD1 for D (5 bases). This CDR3 has 19 residues. Germline V gives CDR1 ENHRY, CDR2 SYGVKD. The CDR3 here is CAISAAGRHEPSGANVLTF. For the CDR3, the DNA is TGTGCCATCAGTGCGGCAGGGCGCCACGAACCCTCTGGGGCCAACGTCCTGACTTTT.

The V call is TRBV20-1, the J call TRBJ1-2, with no clear D. The V end was cut by 1 base, the J end by 7 bases, with 13 bases between. CDR3 length: 13 residues. Per the germline V gene, CDR1 is DFQATT and CDR2 is SNEGSKA (reference sequence). CDR3 sequence reads: CSARGSLIGGYTF. The CDR3 nucleotides read TGCAGTGCTAGAGGGTCGTTAATCGGTGGCTACACCTTC.

The rearrangement uses TRBV6-5 and TRBJ2-3; a weak D match, TRBD2 (5 bases). The germline CDR1 and CDR2 sequences are MNHEY and SVGAGI. The CDR3 is 14 residues long. V lost 8 bases and J lost 4, with 16 bases in between. The CDR3 nucleotides are TGTGCCAGCTGCTCGGGATTTGGGGCAGATACGCAGTATTTT. Its translation is CASCSGFGADTQYF.